The table lists the clone carrying this T cell receptor beta chain with many counts. The target antigen is unknown. TCRdb redid the calling of the 5' RACE reads with MiXCR, one entry per CDR3 protein. The data show approximately 240,000 distinct CDR3 sequences, more than 3.5% seen once. These data originate in a study of T cells after yellow fever vaccination. Findings and limits, study-wide: Primary-vaccination clones mostly resurfaced post-booster (96% CD4, roughly 90% CD8).

The receptor was isolated from a man younger than 35 who received the YFV17D yellow fever vaccine. Sequenced material: PBMCs, taken 15 days after the yellow fever booster vaccination.

The chain's CDR3 is CASSPGGGYSNQPQHF. Written as DNA, the CDR3 is TGTGCCAGCAGTCCGGGAGGGGGGTATAGCAATCAGCCCCAGCATTTT. This chain links TRBV12-3 or TRBV12-4 with TRBJ1-5; a weak D match, TRBD1 (6 bases). The CDR3 length is 16 residues. V was shortened by 5 bases and J by 0 bases, with 14 bases between the two germline ends.